This T cell receptor (beta chain) was identified in a study of T cell responses to AZD1222 COVID-19 vaccine. Between the trimmed V and J ends, which lost 7 bases and 3 bases, there was a span of 7 bases. CDR1 and CDR2 from the germline V gene are MNHEY and SVGAGI. The CDR3 sequence is 11 residues long. Second-dose intervals of approximately 4 or approximately 12 weeks were pooled. Sequencing used immunoSEQ multiplex PCR; TCRdb keeps in-frame clones, though not all of them. This sample has approximately 160,000 clones, with roughly 94% found just once. Specimen: peripheral blood, collected 28 days after the second AZD1222 dose. The sequence was obtained from an adult who received the AZD1222 COVID-19 vaccine. The rearrangement uses TRBV6-5 and TRBJ2-7; D is unclear. Here the CDR3 DNA reads TGTGCCAGCAACAACTACTACGAGCAGTACTTC. It codes for CASNNYYEQYF.